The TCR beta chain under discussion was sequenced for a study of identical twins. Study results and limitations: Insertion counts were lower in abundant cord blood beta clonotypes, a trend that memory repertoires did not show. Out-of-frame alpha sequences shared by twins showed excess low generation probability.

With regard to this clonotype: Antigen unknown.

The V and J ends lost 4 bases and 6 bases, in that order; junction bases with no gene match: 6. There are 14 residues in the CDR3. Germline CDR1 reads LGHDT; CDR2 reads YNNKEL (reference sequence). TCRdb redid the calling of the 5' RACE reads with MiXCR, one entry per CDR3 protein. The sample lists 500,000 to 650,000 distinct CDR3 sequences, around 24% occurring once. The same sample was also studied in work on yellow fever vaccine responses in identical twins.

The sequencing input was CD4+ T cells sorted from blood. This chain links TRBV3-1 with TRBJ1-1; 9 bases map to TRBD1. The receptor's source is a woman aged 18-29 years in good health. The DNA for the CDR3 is TGTGCCAGCAGCCCGAAGGGACAGGGCGCTGAAGCTTTCTTT. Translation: CASSPKGQGAEAFF.